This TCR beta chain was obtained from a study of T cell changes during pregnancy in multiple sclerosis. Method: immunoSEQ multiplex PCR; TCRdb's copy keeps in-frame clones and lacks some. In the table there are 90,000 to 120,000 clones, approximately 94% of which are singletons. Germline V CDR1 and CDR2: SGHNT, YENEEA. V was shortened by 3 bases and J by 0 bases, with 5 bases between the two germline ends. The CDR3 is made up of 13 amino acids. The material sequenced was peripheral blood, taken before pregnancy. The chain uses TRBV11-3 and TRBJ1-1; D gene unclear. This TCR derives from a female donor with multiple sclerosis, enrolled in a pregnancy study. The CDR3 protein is CASSFYLNTEAFF. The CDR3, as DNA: TGTGCCAGCAGCTTTTATTTGAACACTGAAGCTTTCTTT.